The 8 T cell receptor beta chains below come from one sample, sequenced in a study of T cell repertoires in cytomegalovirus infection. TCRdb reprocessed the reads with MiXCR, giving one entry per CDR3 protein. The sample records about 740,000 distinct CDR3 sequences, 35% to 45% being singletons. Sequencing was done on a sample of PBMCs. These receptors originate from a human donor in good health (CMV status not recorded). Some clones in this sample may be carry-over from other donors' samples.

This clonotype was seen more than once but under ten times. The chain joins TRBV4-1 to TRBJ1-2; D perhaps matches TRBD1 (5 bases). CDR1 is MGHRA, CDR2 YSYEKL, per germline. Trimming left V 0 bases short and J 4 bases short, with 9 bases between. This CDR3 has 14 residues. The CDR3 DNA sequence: TGCGCCAGCAGCCAAGATCCCGGGGGCTATGGCTACACCTTC. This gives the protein CASSQDPGGYGYTF.

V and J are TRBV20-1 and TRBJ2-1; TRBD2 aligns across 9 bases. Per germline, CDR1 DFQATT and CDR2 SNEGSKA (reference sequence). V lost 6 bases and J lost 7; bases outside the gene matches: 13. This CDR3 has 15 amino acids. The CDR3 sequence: CSAFPLAGETNEQFF. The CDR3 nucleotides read TGCAGTGCCTTCCCGTTAGCGGGAGAAACTAATGAGCAGTTCTTC.

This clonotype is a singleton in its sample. The CDR3 loop is CASRRTGFLEKLFF. The DNA for the CDR3 is TGTGCCAGCAGGAGGACAGGGTTTTTGGAGAAACTGTTTTTT. V and J are TRBV2 and TRBJ1-4; 8 bases are shared with TRBD1. Germline assignment: CDR1 SNHLY and CDR2 FYNNEI. With V trimmed by 6 bases and J by 11 bases, 11 bases remained unmatched. The CDR3 has 14 amino acids.

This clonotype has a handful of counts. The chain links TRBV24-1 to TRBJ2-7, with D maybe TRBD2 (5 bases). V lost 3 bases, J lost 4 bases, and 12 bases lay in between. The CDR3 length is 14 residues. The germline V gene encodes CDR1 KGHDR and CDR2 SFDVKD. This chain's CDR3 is CATSDPGVGYEQYF. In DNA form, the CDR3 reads TGTGCCACCAGTGATCCCGGGGTCGGGTACGAGCAGTACTTC.

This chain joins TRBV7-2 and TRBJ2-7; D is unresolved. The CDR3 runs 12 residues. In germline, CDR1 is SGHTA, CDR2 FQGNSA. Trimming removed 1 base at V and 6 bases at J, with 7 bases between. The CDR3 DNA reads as TGTGCCAGCAGCTTAGTCCTCGGCGAGCAGTACTTC. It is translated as CASSLVLGEQYF.

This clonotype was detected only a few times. DNA for the CDR3: TGTGCCAGCAGCTCCCTTAGGGACAGGGGGAACGAGCAGTACTTC. Its protein is CASSSLRDRGNEQYF. The chain combines TRBV7-6 with TRBJ2-7, with 11 bases matching TRBD1. The CDR3 is 15 residues long. Germline V CDR1 and CDR2: SGHVS, FNYEAQ. Trimming took 4 bases from V and 5 from J; bases not matched to a gene: 7. The entire variable domain, with the rest obtained from reference TRBV7-6 and TRBJ2-7, is as follows: GAGVSQSPRYKVTKRGQDVALRCDPISGHVSLYWYRQALGQGPEFLTYFNYEAQQDKSGLPNDRFSAERPEGSISTLTIQRTEQRDSAMYRCASSSLRDRGNEQYFGPGTRLTVT.

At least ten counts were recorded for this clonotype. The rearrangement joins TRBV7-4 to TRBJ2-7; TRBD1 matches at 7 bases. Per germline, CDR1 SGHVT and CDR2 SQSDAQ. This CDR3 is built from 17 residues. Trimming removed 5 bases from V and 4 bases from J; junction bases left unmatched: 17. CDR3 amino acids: CASSLKLDRAVWYEQYF. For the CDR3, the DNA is TGTGCCAGCAGCCTGAAGTTAGACAGGGCGGTCTGGTACGAGCAGTACTTC.

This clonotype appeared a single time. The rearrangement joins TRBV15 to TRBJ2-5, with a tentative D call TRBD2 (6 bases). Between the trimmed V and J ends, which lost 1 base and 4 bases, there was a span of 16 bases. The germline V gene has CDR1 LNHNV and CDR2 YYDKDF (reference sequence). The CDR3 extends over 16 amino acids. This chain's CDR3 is CATSRGVSGAGETQYF. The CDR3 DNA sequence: TGTGCCACCAGCAGAGGGGTCTCGGGAGCGGGAGAGACCCAGTACTTC.